The clone carrying this TCR beta chain came up many times. CDR1 is MDHEN, CDR2 SYDVKM, per germline. The CDR3 has 15 residues. V was pared by 1 base and J by 3 bases, with 6 bases of the junction left unmatched. Unique molecular identifiers were incorporated during preparation of the TCRbeta library. TCRdb re-derived calls from the PCR reads in MiXCR, one entry per CDR3 protein. The table shows 240,000 or so distinct CDR3 sequences, with about 12% occurring only once. The data derive from a study of T-cell reconstitution after alpha-beta-depleted transplantation in children. The input for sequencing was PBMCs from the stem cell graft donor, taken from the stem cell graft. This chain connects TRBV28 to TRBJ2-7, with TRBD2 matching 7 bases. The sequence was collected from a human donor who donated a stem cell graft to a child with acute lymphoblastic leukemia. CDR3 nucleotide sequence: TGTGCCAGCAGTTTATTCTCGGGAGGCCACTACGAGCAGTACTTC. Encoded protein: CASSLFSGGHYEQYF.